This TCR beta chain was sequenced for a study of beta chain features in type 1 diabetes. Broader study findings: VDJ junctions from patients with type 1 diabetes contained fewer insertions and more deletions.

This clone showed up just a few times. Its antigen is unidentified. The length of the CDR3 is 16 residues. The junction had 11 bases not matched to a gene; V was cut back by 3 bases and J by 5 bases. The germline CDR1 and CDR2 sequences are SGHTA and FQGNSA. What was sequenced were expressed TCRB transcripts, since all of the isolated RNA had been reverse transcribed. Sequencing was performed with immunoSEQ multiplex PCR; in TCRdb, only in-frame clones are kept and a portion is missing. The data hold 350,000 to 450,000 clones, with 11% to 15% observed a single time. The origin of this receptor is a man in his thirties or forties in good health. Specimen: naive CD4+ T cells from blood. V is TRBV7-2 and J is TRBJ2-5, with 8 nucleotides matching TRBD2. This CDR3 reads CASSFSTGTSGETQYF. DNA of the CDR3: TGTGCCAGCAGCTTTTCGACCGGGACTAGTGGCGAGACCCAGTACTTC.